This is a list of T cell receptor beta chains from one sample in a study of blood T cell repertoires in COVID-19. Sequencing used immunoSEQ multiplex PCR; TCRdb keeps in-frame clones, though not all of them. This repertoire shows about 240,000 clones, approximately 86% found once; its top ten account for just over 7%. Input material: peripheral blood. These receptors came from a man aged 55-75 years who had recovered from COVID-19. The CDR3 runs from the conserved cysteine through the conserved F or W. A D gene is named only where the DNA matches it firmly. Size is stated for part of the rows, as once, few or many counts, or as a class when the clone is expanded.

j_call: TRBJ2-7
d_call: .
v_call: TRBV12-3/TRBV12-4
clone_size: .
cdr3_aa: CASRRTTSGEQYF
cdr3_nt: TGTGCCAGCAGGCGGACTACCTCTGGGGAGCAGTACTTC

j_call: TRBJ2-4
d_call: .
v_call: TRBV5-6
clone_size: .
cdr3_aa: CASSFRGTAKNIQYF
cdr3_nt: TGTGCCAGCAGCTTCAGGGGAACGGCCAAAAACATTCAGTACTTC

j_call: TRBJ2-7
d_call: TRBD2
v_call: TRBV6-5
clone_size: .
cdr3_aa: CASSWTSGVYEQYF
cdr3_nt: TGTGCCAGCAGTTGGACTAGCGGGGTCTACGAGCAGTACTTC

j_call: TRBJ1-6
d_call: TRBD1
v_call: TRBV9
clone_size: .
cdr3_aa: CASSGSGGNSPLHF
cdr3_nt: TGTGCCAGCAGCGGCTCAGGGGGAAATTCACCCCTCCACTTT

j_call: TRBJ2-7
d_call: TRBD2
v_call: TRBV6-6
clone_size: .
cdr3_aa: CASSYRGLAGEQYF
cdr3_nt: TGTGCCAGCAGTTACCGCGGACTAGCGGGGGAGCAGTACTTC

j_call: TRBJ2-1
d_call: TRBD2
v_call: TRBV4-2
clone_size: .
cdr3_aa: CASSQALAGGHNEQFF
cdr3_nt: TGTGCCAGCAGCCAAGCACTAGCGGGGGGGCACAATGAGCAGTTCTTC

j_call: TRBJ1-5
d_call: TRBD1
v_call: TRBV28
clone_size: .
cdr3_aa: CASTLLRTGAQPQHF
cdr3_nt: TGTGCCAGCACCTTACTGCGGACAGGGGCCCAGCCCCAGCATTTT

j_call: TRBJ2-3
d_call: TRBD2
v_call: TRBV3-1/TRBV3-2
clone_size: .
cdr3_aa: CASSPGLARTDTQYF
cdr3_nt: TGTGCCAGCAGCCCGGGACTAGCCCGCACAGATACGCAGTATTTT

j_call: TRBJ1-5
d_call: .
v_call: TRBV5-8
clone_size: .
cdr3_aa: CASSLVSVGLGSNQPQHF
cdr3_nt: TGTGCCAGCAGCTTGGTTTCCGTGGGACTCGGTAGCAATCAGCCCCAGCATTTT

j_call: TRBJ2-3
d_call: .
v_call: TRBV10-1
clone_size: .
cdr3_aa: CASSEPRSTDTQYF
cdr3_nt: TGCGCCAGCAGTGAGCCCAGGAGCACAGATACGCAGTATTTT

j_call: TRBJ2-7
d_call: .
v_call: TRBV18
clone_size: .
cdr3_aa: CASSRIQGDEQYF
cdr3_nt: TGTGCCAGCTCTCGGATCCAGGGCGACGAGCAGTACTTC

j_call: TRBJ1-2
d_call: TRBD1
v_call: TRBV5-6
clone_size: .
cdr3_aa: CASSYNQGVGYTF
cdr3_nt: TGTGCCAGCAGCTACAACCAGGGGGTCGGCTACACCTTC

j_call: TRBJ1-6
d_call: TRBD1
v_call: TRBV9
clone_size: .
cdr3_aa: CASQGALNSPLHF
cdr3_nt: TGTGCCAGCCAGGGGGCGCTCAATTCACCCCTCCACTTT

j_call: TRBJ2-2
d_call: TRBD2
v_call: TRBV7-8
clone_size: .
cdr3_aa: CASSVSGANTGELFF
cdr3_nt: TGTGCCAGCAGTGTCAGCGGGGCGAACACCGGGGAGCTGTTTTTT

j_call: TRBJ1-1
d_call: TRBD1
v_call: TRBV5-5
clone_size: .
cdr3_aa: CASSAFYRGQNTEAFF
cdr3_nt: TGTGCCAGCAGCGCCTTTTACAGGGGGCAGAACACTGAAGCTTTCTTT

j_call: TRBJ2-4
d_call: TRBD1
v_call: TRBV9
clone_size: .
cdr3_aa: CASTGQGTGDIQYF
cdr3_nt: TGTGCCAGCACCGGACAGGGGACAGGGGACATTCAGTACTTC

j_call: TRBJ2-5
d_call: TRBD1
v_call: TRBV2
clone_size: .
cdr3_aa: CASQPGQKETQYF
cdr3_nt: TGTGCCAGCCAACCGGGACAGAAAGAGACCCAGTACTTC

j_call: TRBJ2-7
d_call: TRBD2
v_call: TRBV28
clone_size: .
cdr3_aa: CASGTRSYEQYF
cdr3_nt: TGTGCCAGCGGGACTAGGTCCTACGAGCAGTACTTC

j_call: TRBJ2-1
d_call: TRBD2
v_call: TRBV5-1
clone_size: .
cdr3_aa: CASSLVAGSNEQFF
cdr3_nt: TGCGCCAGCAGCTTGGTAGCGGGCTCCAATGAGCAGTTCTTC

j_call: TRBJ1-4
d_call: .
v_call: TRBV18
clone_size: .
cdr3_aa: CASSPSGLKNEKLFF
cdr3_nt: TGTGCCAGCTCACCCTCCGGTCTGAAAAATGAAAAACTGTTTTTT

j_call: TRBJ2-5
d_call: .
v_call: TRBV7-9
clone_size: .
cdr3_aa: CASSLGNSGHRLQETQYF
cdr3_nt: TGTGCCAGCAGCTTAGGAAATTCGGGACACCGACTTCAAGAGACCCAGTACTTC

j_call: TRBJ1-1
d_call: .
v_call: TRBV2
clone_size: .
cdr3_aa: CASTPLTGNTEAFF
cdr3_nt: TGTGCCAGCACCCCACTAACAGGGAACACTGAAGCTTTCTTT

j_call: TRBJ1-1
d_call: TRBD1
v_call: TRBV4-2
clone_size: .
cdr3_aa: CASSRRGRNTEAFF
cdr3_nt: TGTGCCAGCAGCCGGAGGGGGCGGAACACTGAAGCTTTCTTT

j_call: TRBJ1-1
d_call: .
v_call: TRBV30
clone_size: .
cdr3_aa: CAWSVDRGNTEAFF
cdr3_nt: TGTGCCTGGAGTGTAGACAGAGGGAACACTGAAGCTTTCTTT

j_call: TRBJ2-7
d_call: TRBD1
v_call: TRBV27
clone_size: .
cdr3_aa: CASTLLSGTGGHEQYF
cdr3_nt: TGTGCCAGCACCCTACTCTCCGGGACAGGGGGCCACGAGCAGTACTTC

j_call: TRBJ2-5
d_call: TRBD2
v_call: TRBV27
clone_size: few
cdr3_aa: CASSLFSGGGARETQYF
cdr3_nt: TGTGCCAGCAGTTTATTTTCTGGCGGGGGGGCCCGGGAGACCCAGTACTTC

j_call: TRBJ2-7
d_call: .
v_call: TRBV2
clone_size: .
cdr3_aa: CASTREAEYGEQYF
cdr3_nt: TGTGCCAGCACGAGGGAGGCCGAGTACGGCGAGCAGTACTTC

j_call: TRBJ1-3
d_call: TRBD1
v_call: TRBV9
clone_size: .
cdr3_aa: CASSFGTGGSGNTIYF
cdr3_nt: TGTGCCAGCAGCTTCGGGACAGGGGGCTCTGGAAACACCATATATTTT

j_call: TRBJ1-2
d_call: .
v_call: TRBV7-2
clone_size: .
cdr3_aa: CASSMRGGIYGYTF
cdr3_nt: TGTGCCAGCAGCATGAGGGGGGGAATCTATGGCTACACCTTC

j_call: TRBJ2-5
d_call: TRBD2
v_call: TRBV4-2
clone_size: .
cdr3_aa: CASSQDGRGGKETQYF
cdr3_nt: TGTGCCAGCAGCCAAGATGGCCGGGGGGGCAAAGAGACCCAGTACTTC

j_call: TRBJ1-2
d_call: .
v_call: TRBV14
clone_size: .
cdr3_aa: CASSQEEITGTFYGYTF
cdr3_nt: TGTGCCAGCAGCCAAGAGGAGATTACAGGAACCTTCTATGGCTACACCTTC

j_call: TRBJ1-4
d_call: .
v_call: TRBV18
clone_size: .
cdr3_aa: CASSLRTQPTTSTNEKLFF
cdr3_nt: TGTGCCAGCTCACTACGCACTCAGCCTACTACGTCGACTAATGAAAAACTGTTTTTT

j_call: TRBJ1-5
d_call: .
v_call: TRBV30
clone_size: .
cdr3_aa: CAWSVSRYQPQHF
cdr3_nt: TGTGCCTGGAGTGTTAGTAGATATCAGCCCCAGCATTTT

j_call: TRBJ2-3
d_call: TRBD2
v_call: TRBV11-2
clone_size: .
cdr3_aa: CASSFLGGGETTDTQYF
cdr3_nt: TGTGCCAGCAGCTTCCTAGGTGGGGGGGAGACCACAGATACGCAGTATTTT

j_call: TRBJ1-2
d_call: TRBD1
v_call: TRBV6-5
clone_size: .
cdr3_aa: CASSRTGGGYGYTF
cdr3_nt: TGTGCCAGCAGCAGAACAGGGGGCGGTTATGGCTACACCTTC

j_call: TRBJ2-3
d_call: TRBD2
v_call: TRBV28
clone_size: .
cdr3_aa: CASTPAGTSLTDTQYF
cdr3_nt: TGTGCCAGCACCCCCGCCGGGACTAGCCTCACAGATACGCAGTATTTT

j_call: TRBJ2-1
d_call: .
v_call: TRBV19
clone_size: once
cdr3_aa: CASSQSGGMNEQFF
cdr3_nt: TGTGCCAGTAGTCAATCGGGGGGCATGAATGAGCAGTTCTTC

j_call: TRBJ2-3
d_call: TRBD1
v_call: TRBV24-1
clone_size: once
cdr3_aa: CATSDLGTGPDTQYF
cdr3_nt: TGTGCCACCAGTGATTTGGGGACAGGTCCAGATACGCAGTATTTT

j_call: TRBJ2-5
d_call: TRBD2
v_call: TRBV3-1/TRBV3-2
clone_size: .
cdr3_aa: CASSLSGAETQYF
cdr3_nt: TGTGCCAGCAGCCTTAGCGGGGCAGAGACCCAGTACTTC

j_call: TRBJ1-6
d_call: .
v_call: TRBV10-3
clone_size: .
cdr3_aa: CAIRPGAYNSPLHF
cdr3_nt: TGTGCCATCAGACCGGGGGCCTATAATTCACCCCTCCACTTT

j_call: TRBJ1-5
d_call: TRBD1
v_call: TRBV2
clone_size: few
cdr3_aa: CASSAGTEYSNQPQHF
cdr3_nt: TGTGCCAGCAGTGCCGGGACAGAATATAGCAATCAGCCCCAGCATTTT

j_call: TRBJ2-1
d_call: TRBD2
v_call: TRBV7-8
clone_size: .
cdr3_aa: CASSQRIGLAGGGSYNEQFF
cdr3_nt: TGTGCCAGCAGCCAAAGGATAGGACTAGCGGGGGGCGGCTCCTACAATGAGCAGTTCTTC

j_call: TRBJ2-5
d_call: .
v_call: TRBV18
clone_size: .
cdr3_aa: CASSPPGGARETQYF
cdr3_nt: TGTGCCAGCTCACCGCCTGGGGGGGCCCGAGAGACCCAGTACTTC

j_call: TRBJ2-3
d_call: TRBD2
v_call: TRBV20-1
clone_size: once
cdr3_aa: CSASSGEYTDTQYF
cdr3_nt: TGCAGTGCGAGTAGCGGGGAGTACACAGATACGCAGTATTTT

j_call: TRBJ1-1
d_call: .
v_call: TRBV5-1
clone_size: once
cdr3_aa: CASSLAPLGGTNTEAFF
cdr3_nt: TGCGCCAGCAGCTTGGCCCCCCTGGGGGGAACGAACACTGAAGCTTTCTTT

j_call: TRBJ1-2
d_call: TRBD1
v_call: TRBV6-5
clone_size: .
cdr3_aa: CASRDTGGNHGYTF
cdr3_nt: TGTGCCAGCAGGGATACAGGGGGTAACCATGGCTACACCTTC

j_call: TRBJ2-2
d_call: .
v_call: TRBV5-1
clone_size: few
cdr3_aa: CASSLEGHYGTGELFF
cdr3_nt: TGCGCCAGCAGCTTGGAGGGACATTATGGCACCGGGGAGCTGTTTTTT

j_call: TRBJ1-6
d_call: .
v_call: TRBV27
clone_size: once
cdr3_aa: CASSFPGLHSPLHF
cdr3_nt: TGTGCCAGCAGTTTTCCGGGACTTCATTCACCCCTCCACTTT

j_call: TRBJ2-3
d_call: .
v_call: TRBV3-1/TRBV3-2
clone_size: .
cdr3_aa: CASSQAGTDTQYF
cdr3_nt: TGTGCCAGCAGCCAAGCAGGGACAGATACGCAGTATTTT

j_call: TRBJ1-1
d_call: .
v_call: TRBV2
clone_size: .
cdr3_aa: CASSTETGNTEAFF
cdr3_nt: TGTGCCAGCAGTACGGAGACAGGGAACACTGAAGCTTTCTTT

j_call: TRBJ2-3
d_call: TRBD1
v_call: TRBV7-9
clone_size: .
cdr3_aa: CASSARDRFTDTQYF
cdr3_nt: TGTGCCAGCAGCGCCCGGGACAGGTTCACAGATACGCAGTATTTT

j_call: TRBJ2-7
d_call: .
v_call: TRBV6-1
clone_size: .
cdr3_aa: CASSSTYEQYF
cdr3_nt: TGTGCCAGCAGTTCAACCTACGAGCAGTACTTC

j_call: TRBJ1-1
d_call: .
v_call: TRBV4-1
clone_size: few
cdr3_aa: CASSQMSTEAFF
cdr3_nt: TGCGCCAGCAGCCAGATGAGCACTGAAGCTTTCTTT

j_call: TRBJ2-3
d_call: TRBD2
v_call: TRBV13
clone_size: .
cdr3_aa: CASSSSGGAPDTQYF
cdr3_nt: TGTGCCAGCAGCTCTAGCGGGGGGGCGCCAGATACGCAGTATTTT

j_call: TRBJ2-5
d_call: TRBD2
v_call: TRBV3-1/TRBV3-2
clone_size: .
cdr3_aa: CASSQLRSAGGGETQYF
cdr3_nt: TGTGCCAGCAGCCAACTCCGGAGCGCGGGGGGAGGGGAGACCCAGTACTTC

j_call: TRBJ2-1
d_call: TRBD2
v_call: TRBV24-1
clone_size: .
cdr3_aa: CATSDPSAGDEQFF
cdr3_nt: TGTGCCACCAGTGATCCGTCCGCGGGAGATGAGCAGTTCTTC

j_call: TRBJ1-5
d_call: .
v_call: TRBV24-1
clone_size: .
cdr3_aa: CATSGTNQPQHF
cdr3_nt: TGTGCCACCAGTGGCACTAATCAGCCCCAGCATTTT

j_call: TRBJ1-5
d_call: .
v_call: TRBV12-3/TRBV12-4
clone_size: once
cdr3_aa: CASSYPNQPQHF
cdr3_nt: TGTGCCAGCAGCTACCCAAATCAGCCCCAGCATTTT

j_call: TRBJ2-7
d_call: .
v_call: TRBV3-1/TRBV3-2
clone_size: .
cdr3_aa: CASSHGLYAGDEHEQYF
cdr3_nt: TGTGCCAGCAGCCACGGGCTGTATGCGGGCGACGAACACGAGCAGTACTTC

j_call: TRBJ1-1
d_call: .
v_call: TRBV5-1
clone_size: .
cdr3_aa: CASSLGGASTEAFF
cdr3_nt: TGCGCCAGCAGCTTGGGGGGAGCCAGCACTGAAGCTTTCTTT